Here is one TCR beta chain with its context. The sample is drawn from a study of blood T cell repertoires in COVID-19. Study details: The study drew acute and convalescent COVID-19 samples from the United States, Italy and Spain.

Assignment of participants to cohorts was predicated upon participant-reported clinical history. This CDR3 is 16 amino acids long. V was pared by 4 bases and J by 4 bases, with 19 bases between. CDR1 is SGHVS and CDR2 is FQNEAQ in the germline V gene. Clones were sequenced by immunoSEQ multiplex PCR, and TCRdb holds only the in-frame ones, with some missing. The sample lists more than 110,000 clones, 84% occurring once. The chain is built from TRBV7-8 and TRBJ1-2; D remains ambiguous. Sequencing input: PBMCs or T cells enriched from blood (not recorded which). The sequence derives from a man aged 40-50 years with acute COVID-19. CDR3: CASSSNFGGIGYGYTF. The CDR3 nucleotides read TGTGCCAGCAGCTCAAACTTCGGAGGAATTGGCTATGGCTACACCTTC.